Here is one TCR beta chain with its context. The antigen is undetermined. Only in-frame clones appear in the TCRdb table, and some are missing; sequencing was by immunoSEQ multiplex PCR. The sample has fewer than 75,000 clones, roughly 80% seen once. Culture lasted around eleven days before CD4+ T cell isolation. Two-dose vaccination with either BNT162b2 or mRNA-1273 was given to the participants. All vaccine recipients tested negative for nucleocapsid antibodies and had never contracted SARS-CoV-2 infection. Per germline, CDR1 KGHDR and CDR2 SFDVKD. This CDR3 has 14 amino acids. Between the trimmed V and J ends, which lost 9 bases and 6 bases, there was a span of 17 bases. The data derive from a study of vaccination effects on CD4 cells after COVID-19.

The specimen comprised CD4+ T cells from PBMCs cultured without peptide, sampled after COVID-19 vaccination. The chain employs TRBV24-1 and TRBJ2-1; D might be TRBD2 (5 bases). This clonotype originated in a human donor who received a COVID-19 vaccine. The CDR3 loop reads CATGSRTGSNEQFF. CDR3 nucleotides: TGTGCCACCGGAAGCCGAACGGGATCCAATGAGCAGTTCTTC.